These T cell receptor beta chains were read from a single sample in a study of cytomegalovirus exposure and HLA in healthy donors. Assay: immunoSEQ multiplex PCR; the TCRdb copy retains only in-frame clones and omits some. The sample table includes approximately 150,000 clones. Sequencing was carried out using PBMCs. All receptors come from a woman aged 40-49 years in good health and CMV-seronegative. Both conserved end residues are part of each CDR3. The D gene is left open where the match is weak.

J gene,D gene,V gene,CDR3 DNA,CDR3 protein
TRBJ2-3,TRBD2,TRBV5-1,TGCGCCAGCAGCTCTTTAGCGGGGGCGGGAGATACGCAGTATTTT,CASSSLAGAGDTQYF
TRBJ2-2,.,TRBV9,TGTGCCAGCAGCGTAGGGCATATGAACACCGGGGAGCTGTTTTTT,CASSVGHMNTGELFF
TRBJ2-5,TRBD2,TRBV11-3,TGTGCCAGCAGCCTCGGGACTAGCGGGGATCAAGAGACCCAGTACTTC,CASSLGTSGDQETQYF
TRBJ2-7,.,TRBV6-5,TGTGCCAGCAGTTCCGAGGTTGGTCGCGAGCAGTACTTC,CASSSEVGREQYF
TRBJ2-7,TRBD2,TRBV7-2,TGTGCCAGCAGCACCACTAGCGGGAACTCCTACGAGCAGTACTTC,CASSTTSGNSYEQYF
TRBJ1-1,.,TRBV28,TGTGCCAGCGGCCGGGTGAACACTGAAGCTTTCTTT,CASGRVNTEAFF
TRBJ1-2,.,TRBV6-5,TGTGCCAGCAGTTACTCGAATACAGGGCCCGGCTACACCTTC,CASSYSNTGPGYTF
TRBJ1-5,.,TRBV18,TGTGCCAGCTCGCCGGACGGACATAGCAATCAGCCCCAGCATTTT,CASSPDGHSNQPQHF
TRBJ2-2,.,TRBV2,TGTGCCAGCAGTTATGAGGTAGTCGCCGGGGAGCTGTTTTTT,CASSYEVVAGELFF
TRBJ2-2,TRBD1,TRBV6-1,TGTGCCACCCAAGGACAGGGAGCCGGGGAGCTGTTTTTT,CATQGQGAGELFF
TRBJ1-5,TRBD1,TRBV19,TGTGCCAGTAGTATAGGGACAGGGGTCGGCAATCAGCCCCAGCATTTT,CASSIGTGVGNQPQHF
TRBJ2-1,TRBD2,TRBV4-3,TGCGCCAGCAGCCAGGGTACTAGCGGGGGCGGAAATGAGCAGTTCTTC,CASSQGTSGGGNEQFF
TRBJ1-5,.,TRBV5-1,TGCGCCAGCAACCCCCAAGGGGGTAGCAATCAGCCCCAGCATTTT,CASNPQGGSNQPQHF
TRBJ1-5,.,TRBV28,TGTGCCAGCAGTTTATACCGGGGGGGTTATCAGCCCCAGCATTTT,CASSLYRGGYQPQHF
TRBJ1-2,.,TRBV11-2,TGTGCCAGCAGCCCGGGCCCCCTTAGCGTATATGGCTACACCTTC,CASSPGPLSVYGYTF
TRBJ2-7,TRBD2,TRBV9,TGTGCCAGCAGCGTAGACGGGAGGAGCTACGAGCAGTACTTC,CASSVDGRSYEQYF
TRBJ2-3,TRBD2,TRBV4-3,TGCGCCAGCAGCGCACGGGTAGCGGGGGACACAGATACGCAGTATTTT,CASSARVAGDTDTQYF
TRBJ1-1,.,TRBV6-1,TGTGCCAGCAGTGAAGGGACACACACTGAAGCTTTCTTT,CASSEGTHTEAFF
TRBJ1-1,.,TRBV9,TGTGCCAGCAGCGTAGAGGCAGGGGCGGCTGAAGCTTTCTTT,CASSVEAGAAEAFF
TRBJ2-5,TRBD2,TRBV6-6,TGTGCCAGCAGTTCCACCGGGACTAGCAGGGAGACCCAGTACTTC,CASSSTGTSRETQYF
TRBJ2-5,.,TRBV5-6,TGTGCCAGCAGCGAGGGTCGGCAGACCCAGTACTTC,CASSEGRQTQYF
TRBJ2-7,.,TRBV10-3,TGTGCCATCGGGGGGCGGGGGTCCTACGAGCAGTACTTC,CAIGGRGSYEQYF
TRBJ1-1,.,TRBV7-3,TGTGCCAGCAGCTTAACGGGAGATCCACTGAACACTGAAGCTTTCTTT,CASSLTGDPLNTEAFF
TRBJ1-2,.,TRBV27,TGTGCCAGCAGCCCGACAGCTCTTACTAACTATGGCTACACCTTC,CASSPTALTNYGYTF
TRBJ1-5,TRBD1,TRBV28,TGTGCCAGCAGTCCCCTCTGGACAGGGAGGAAAAGCAATCAGCCCCAGCATTTT,CASSPLWTGRKSNQPQHF
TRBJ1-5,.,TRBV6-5,TGTGCCAGCAGTTACCAACAGGGAGTTCTGCCCCAGCATTTT,CASSYQQGVLPQHF
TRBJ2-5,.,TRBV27,TGTGCCAGCCGGCGAGGAGGACAAGAGACCCAGTACTTC,CASRRGGQETQYF
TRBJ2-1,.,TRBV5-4,TGTGCCAGCAGCTTGGCGCGGGCAGCATACAATGAGCAGTTCTTC,CASSLARAAYNEQFF
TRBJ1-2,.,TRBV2,TGTGCCAGCAGTGCGGGACAAAACTATGGCTACACCTTC,CASSAGQNYGYTF
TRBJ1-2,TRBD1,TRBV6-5,TGTGCCAGCAGTACGGGACAGGGGGCGCATGGCTACACCTTC,CASSTGQGAHGYTF
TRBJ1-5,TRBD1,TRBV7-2,TGTGCCAGCAGCCAGGACAGGGGGGATCAGCCCCAGCATTTT,CASSQDRGDQPQHF